These T cell receptor beta chains were read from a single sample in a study of blood T cell repertoires in COVID-19. The table came from immunoSEQ multiplex PCR; TCRdb's copy has only in-frame clones and leaves some out. The sample carries some 140,000 clones, roughly 80% recorded once. The specimen sequenced was peripheral blood. These receptors originate from a woman aged 55-70 years with acute or convalescent COVID-19. Both conserved end residues are part of each CDR3. A D gene is named only where the DNA matches it firmly. Some rows mark clone size as missing; the rest say once, few, many or name a class of expanded clone.

D: NA; V: TRBV5-1; J: TRBJ1-5; length: 13; size: NA; CDR3: CASSLDLSQPQHF; DNA: TGCGCCAGCAGCTTGGATTTGAGCCAGCCCCAGCATTTT
D: NA; V: TRBV10-2; J: TRBJ1-1; length: 13; size: NA; CDR3: CASSEQGLTEAFF; DNA: TGCGCCAGCAGTGAGCAGGGGCTAACTGAAGCTTTCTTT
D: NA; V: TRBV2; J: TRBJ2-3; length: 12; size: NA; CDR3: CASSQNTDTQYF; DNA: TGTGCCAGCAGCCAGAATACAGATACGCAGTATTTT
D: TRBD2; V: TRBV5-1; J: TRBJ2-2; length: 15; size: NA; CDR3: CASSQGLAGTGELFF; DNA: TGCGCCAGCAGCCAGGGACTAGCGGGGACCGGGGAGCTGTTTTTT
D: NA; V: TRBV6-5; J: TRBJ1-5; length: 15; size: NA; CDR3: CASRAPTTVGKPQHF; DNA: TGTGCCAGCAGGGCGCCGACTACAGTGGGCAAGCCCCAGCATTTT
D: NA; V: TRBV3-1/TRBV3-2; J: TRBJ1-1; length: 13; size: NA; CDR3: CASSFPGSTEAFF; DNA: TGTGCCAGCAGTTTTCCAGGAAGCACTGAAGCTTTCTTT
D: TRBD2; V: TRBV5-6; J: TRBJ2-3; length: 16; size: NA; CDR3: CASSLAWRGGTDTQYF; DNA: TGTGCCAGCAGCTTGGCCTGGCGGGGGGGCACAGATACGCAGTATTTT
D: TRBD1; V: TRBV3-1/TRBV3-2; J: TRBJ1-1; length: 13; size: once; CDR3: CASSQVDRAEAFF; DNA: TGTGCCAGCAGCCAGGTGGACAGGGCTGAAGCTTTCTTT
D: NA; V: TRBV6-1; J: TRBJ2-5; length: 15; size: few; CDR3: CASSEALLGLKTQYF; DNA: TGTGCCAGCAGTGAAGCGCTTCTGGGGCTGAAGACCCAGTACTTC
D: NA; V: TRBV6-5; J: TRBJ1-2; length: 14; size: NA; CDR3: CASSWDIHNYGYTF; DNA: TGTGCCAGCAGTTGGGACATACATAACTATGGCTACACCTTC
D: NA; V: TRBV7-6; J: TRBJ1-1; length: 15; size: NA; CDR3: CASSLTSGAETEAFF; DNA: TGTGCCAGCAGCCTTACGTCAGGGGCTGAGACTGAAGCTTTCTTT
D: NA; V: TRBV13; J: TRBJ1-4; length: 14; size: NA; CDR3: CASSLRTADEKLFF; DNA: TGTGCCAGCAGCCTTCGGACAGCCGATGAAAAACTGTTTTTT
D: TRBD1; V: TRBV18; J: TRBJ1-1; length: 17; size: NA; CDR3: CASSPSGTALMNTEAFF; DNA: TGTGCCAGCTCACCCTCCGGGACAGCCCTCATGAACACTGAAGCTTTCTTT
D: NA; V: TRBV18; J: TRBJ1-1; length: 14; size: NA; CDR3: CASSPGAGNTEAFF; DNA: TGTGCCAGCTCACCAGGGGCAGGAAACACTGAAGCTTTCTTT
D: TRBD1; V: TRBV2; J: TRBJ1-5; length: 15; size: NA; CDR3: CASSADRASNQPQHF; DNA: TGTGCCAGCAGCGCCGACAGGGCTAGCAATCAGCCCCAGCATTTT
D: NA; V: TRBV7-8; J: TRBJ1-6; length: 17; size: NA; CDR3: CASSFSGLSSYNSPLHF; DNA: TGTGCCAGCAGCTTCTCGGGACTGAGCTCCTATAATTCACCCCTCCACTTT
D: NA; V: TRBV19; J: TRBJ1-5; length: 14; size: NA; CDR3: CASSIKRVNQPQHF; DNA: TGTGCCAGTAGTATAAAACGGGTGAATCAGCCCCAGCATTTT
D: NA; V: TRBV12-5; J: TRBJ2-7; length: 13; size: NA; CDR3: CASGLVDSAEQYF; DNA: TGTGCTAGTGGTTTGGTCGACAGTGCCGAGCAGTACTTC
D: TRBD1; V: TRBV10-2; J: TRBJ1-1; length: 14; size: NA; CDR3: CASLRRGRDTEAFF; DNA: TGCGCCAGCCTCCGTAGGGGGCGGGACACTGAAGCTTTCTTT
D: NA; V: TRBV5-8; J: TRBJ1-4; length: 15; size: NA; CDR3: CASSRGTGTFEKLFF; DNA: TGTGCCAGCAGCCGAGGGACCGGGACATTTGAAAAACTGTTTTTT
D: TRBD1; V: TRBV6-2/TRBV6-3; J: TRBJ1-2; length: 15; size: NA; CDR3: CASSLLRTGAGGYTF; DNA: TGTGCCAGCAGTCTCCTTCGCACAGGGGCAGGCGGCTACACCTTC
D: TRBD1; V: TRBV6-4; J: TRBJ1-2; length: 14; size: NA; CDR3: CASSSDRVYYGYTF; DNA: TGTGCCAGCAGTTCCGACAGGGTATACTATGGCTACACCTTC
D: NA; V: TRBV19; J: TRBJ1-1; length: 13; size: NA; CDR3: CASSRQGTSKAFF; DNA: TGTGCCAGTAGCCGCCAGGGGACCTCTAAAGCTTTCTTT
D: NA; V: TRBV5-1; J: TRBJ2-7; length: 14; size: NA; CDR3: CASRLGGPSYEQYF; DNA: TGCGCCAGCCGCCTGGGGGGCCCCTCCTACGAGCAGTACTTC
D: NA; V: TRBV6-5; J: TRBJ2-2; length: 13; size: NA; CDR3: CASSSSGTGELFF; DNA: TGTGCCAGCAGCTCTTCGGGCACCGGGGAGCTGTTTTTT
D: NA; V: TRBV20-1; J: TRBJ2-5; length: 11; size: NA; CDR3: CSANLVETQYF; DNA: TGCAGTGCTAACCTAGTGGAGACCCAGTACTTC
D: TRBD2; V: TRBV7-3; J: TRBJ2-1; length: 14; size: NA; CDR3: CASRKAGGPGEQFF; DNA: TGTGCCAGCAGAAAAGCGGGGGGGCCTGGTGAGCAGTTCTTC
D: TRBD1; V: TRBV18; J: TRBJ1-1; length: 13; size: NA; CDR3: CASSQQGDSEAFF; DNA: TGTGCCAGCTCACAACAGGGGGATTCTGAAGCTTTCTTT
D: TRBD2; V: TRBV5-1; J: TRBJ2-7; length: 15; size: NA; CDR3: CASSSGTSVTYEQYF; DNA: TGCGCCAGCAGCTCCGGGACTAGCGTCACTTACGAGCAGTACTTC